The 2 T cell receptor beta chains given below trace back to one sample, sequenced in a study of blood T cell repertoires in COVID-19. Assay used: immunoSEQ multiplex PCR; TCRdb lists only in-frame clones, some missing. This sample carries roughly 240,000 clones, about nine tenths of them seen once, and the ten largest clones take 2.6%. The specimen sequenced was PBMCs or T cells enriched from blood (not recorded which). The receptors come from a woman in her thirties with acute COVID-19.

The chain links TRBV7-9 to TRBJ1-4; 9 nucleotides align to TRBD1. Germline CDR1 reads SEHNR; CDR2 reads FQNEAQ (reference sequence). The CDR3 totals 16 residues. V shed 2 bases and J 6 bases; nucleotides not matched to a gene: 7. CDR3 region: CASSLWGQGRDEKLFF. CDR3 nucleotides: TGTGCCAGCAGCTTATGGGGACAGGGACGAGATGAAAAACTGTTTTTT.

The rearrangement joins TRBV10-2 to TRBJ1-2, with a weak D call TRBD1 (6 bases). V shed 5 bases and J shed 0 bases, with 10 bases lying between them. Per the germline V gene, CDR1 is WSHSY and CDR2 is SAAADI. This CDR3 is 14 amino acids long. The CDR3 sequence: CASSNRDTNYGYTF. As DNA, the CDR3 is TGCGCCAGCAGTAACAGGGATACTAACTATGGCTACACCTTC.